The present T cell receptor beta chain was sequenced within a study of blood T cell repertoires in COVID-19 (dated by TCRdb to about 2020). Regarding the complete study: Samples from collaborators originated in the United States, Italy and Spain and spanned both the acute and convalescent phases of COVID-19. The material from the prospective study consisted of cDNA or gDNA derived from T cells, B-cell-depleted T cells, or PBMCs. Subjects who had been exposed to COVID-19, were actively infected with it, or had recovered from it provided the deeply sampled blood TCRbeta repertoires that made up the dataset. Samples came from the ongoing ImmuneRACE study (first 160 participants) plus 1,254 subjects from 6 global collaborators. The sample metadata nearly always contained a de-identified subject ID, COVID-19 status, age in years and sex. The repertoires were made available in a free public database intended to serve as a resource for research on the immune response to SARS-CoV-2. Where HLA class I and class II types were available, the types were taken from metadata supplied by the sample provider, not from assay-based typing. Broad study findings and their caveats: Clinical and demographic metadata were provided uncurated, with the amount varying by source and participant.

Points on this clone: No antigen is known for it. Base qualities are not provided; no much larger clone lies one nucleotide away.

TCRbeta CDR3 regions were amplified from genomic DNA using the immunoSEQ Assay, a bias-controlled multiplex PCR. Processing in the source paper ran as follows. The number of nucleated cells in each sample was estimated from the amplification of reference gene primers within the assay. To quantify the absolute abundance of each unique TCRbeta CDR3 rearrangement, sequence reads were collapsed and filtered. Productive Simpson clonality was computed per sample as the square root of Simpson's diversity index over productive rearrangements. TCRdb carries this immuneACCESS record with in-frame sequences only. Its versions omit some clonotypes, under half of them owing to an unresolved V gene in the studies checked, with the rest unexplained. D and trimming were read from the DNA, whereas the V and J calls and clone size are those reported in that table. Recorded for this sample are about 58,000 clones; roughly nine tenths of them occurred a single time. About 8% of the sample is held by the ten biggest clonotypes.

Collaborating institutions collected whole blood in K2EDTA tubes following their own protocols. For TCRbeta analysis, collaborator samples were shipped as frozen whole blood, as isolated PBMCs, or as DNA extracted from either sample type. Trimmed from V: 7 bases; trimmed from J: 5 bases; junction bases lacking a gene match: 4. CDR1 KGHSH and CDR2 LQKENI were looked up in the germline V gene. The CDR3, from cysteine to phenylalanine, totals 13 residues. The read is trimmed to its CDR3 DNA, 39 bases read in frame from base 1. The sequence was obtained from a woman in her 70s with active COVID-19. The chain is encoded by TRBV18 joined to TRBJ2-7; TRBD2 lines up with 11 middle nucleotides. The material sequenced was peripheral blood. Here is the DNA: TGTGCCAGCTTAGCGGGAGGGACCAACGAGCAGTACTTC. Translated, this gives CASLAGGTNEQYF.